The clone carrying this T cell receptor (beta chain) was counted ten times or more. The data were taken from a study of T cells in Graves' hyperthyroidism and ophthalmopathy. There were TCR beta CDR3 regions amplified from RNA transcripts. TCR CDR3 underwent first-round RT-PCR with the HTBI primer set. TCRdb reanalysed the multiplex PCR reads using MiXCR and keeps one entry per CDR3 protein. The repertoire holds fewer than 800,000 distinct CDR3 sequences, with 15% to 20% as singletons. This CDR3 spans 14 amino acids. The V gene's germline CDR1 is DFQATT and CDR2 SNEGSKA (reference sequence). V gave up 3 bases and J gave up 1 base, with 12 bases separating them.

This chain joins TRBV20-1 and TRBJ1-1, with D unclear. The source of this sequence is a man between 18 and 35 years old with Graves' hyperthyroidism. The specimen was blood. The CDR3 DNA reads TGCAGTGCTAGTCTGGAAATATGGAACACTGAAGCTTTCTTT. It specifies CSASLEIWNTEAFF.